This is a list of T cell receptor beta chains from one sample in a study of early T cells in non-severe SARS-CoV-2 infection. One entry per CDR3 protein results from TCRdb running MiXCR on the 5' RACE reads. Among 40,000 to 50,000 distinct CDR3 sequences listed, roughly 5.7% were seen once. The source was whole blood, collected at baseline. Receptors were obtained from an adult who was a healthcare worker with PCR-confirmed SARS-CoV-2 infection or an uninfected control (not recorded which). The CDR3 runs from the conserved cysteine through the conserved F or W. The D gene is left open where the match is weak. Not all rows give a size; the values are once, few, many and, for expanded clones, a class.

d_gene	v_gene	abundance	j_gene	CDR3nt	CDR3aa
-	TRBV20-1	-	TRBJ2-7	TGCAGTGCCGGAGGGCATACTCCCTACGAGCAGTACTTC	CSAGGHTPYEQYF
TRBD2	TRBV7-9	many	TRBJ2-7	TGTGCCAGCAGCTTCTTAGCGGGAGGGCCGGGGGAGCAGTACTTC	CASSFLAGGPGEQYF
-	TRBV10-3	many	TRBJ2-3	TGTGCCATCAAGGCTCATGGAGTGGATACGCAGTATTTT	CAIKAHGVDTQYF
-	TRBV18	many	TRBJ2-2	TGTGCCAGCTCAACGACCCCCGGGGAGCTGTTTTTT	CASSTTPGELFF
TRBD1	TRBV28	many	TRBJ1-5	TGTGCCAGCGTCGGGACAGGGGGTTATCAGCCCCAGCATTTT	CASVGTGGYQPQHF
TRBD2	TRBV28	many	TRBJ2-1	TGTGCCAGCAGTTTGGGGACTAGGCGGACGTTCTTC	CASSLGTRRTFF
TRBD2	TRBV6-1	-	TRBJ2-1	TGTGCCAGCAGTGGCGGGCTAGCGGGAGCAGGGAACTTCCCCTACAATGAGCAGTTCTTC	CASSGGLAGAGNFPYNEQFF
TRBD1	TRBV29-1	many	TRBJ2-5	TGCAGCGCGAAACCTCCGGGACAGCAAGAGACCCAGTACTTC	CSAKPPGQQETQYF
-	TRBV7-9	many	TRBJ1-5	TGTGCCAGCACCCCTCTTCCCGGAGGTTATCAGCCCCAGCATTTT	CASTPLPGGYQPQHF
-	TRBV27	few	TRBJ1-5	TGTGCCAGCAGTGGTACCCTAGGGGGTCAGCCCCAGCATTTT	CASSGTLGGQPQHF
-	TRBV28	many	TRBJ2-4	TGTGCCAGCAGTTCGACAGACCTAATAGCCAAAAACATTCAGTACTTC	CASSSTDLIAKNIQYF
-	TRBV6-1	few	TRBJ2-2	TGTGCCAGCAGTGAAAGGGCTGGACTTCTTAACCGCGACAGGGAGCTGTTTTTT	CASSERAGLLNRDRELFF
-	TRBV28	many	TRBJ1-3	TGTGCCAGTGGGGCCGGAAACACCATATATTTT	CASGAGNTIYF
-	TRBV11-2	-	TRBJ2-7	TGTGCCAGCAGCTCGACCTTTGCGGGTTACGAGCAGTACTTC	CASSSTFAGYEQYF
-	TRBV9	many	TRBJ2-3	TGTGCCAGCAGCGTAGAGAGTTGGGGGGCAGATACGCAGTATTTT	CASSVESWGADTQYF
-	TRBV28	-	TRBJ1-1	TGTGCCAGCAGTTTCTCGGACGGGGTTGAAGCTTTCTTT	CASSFSDGVEAFF
-	TRBV7-6	many	TRBJ2-7	TGTGCCAGCAGCCCAGGGGTTGCGAACTACGAGCAGTACTTC	CASSPGVANYEQYF
-	TRBV29-1	many	TRBJ2-3	TGCAGCGTCGGAAAGGAGGGGCAGTATTTT	CSVGKEGQYF
-	TRBV20-1	many	TRBJ2-3	TGCAGTGCTAGCAAAGCGGCAGATACGCAGTATTTT	CSASKAADTQYF
TRBD2	TRBV29-1	many	TRBJ2-3	TGCAGCGTTTCCGCGGGAGGGGCAGATACGCAGTATTTT	CSVSAGGADTQYF
TRBD2	TRBV7-9	many	TRBJ2-3	TGTGCCAGCAGCCCGGGACTAGCGGACACAGATACGCAGTATTTT	CASSPGLADTDTQYF
-	TRBV28	few	TRBJ2-1	TGTGCCAGCAGCTCAAGGGGGTACAATGAGCAGTTCTTC	CASSSRGYNEQFF
TRBD1	TRBV15	few	TRBJ2-6	TGTGCCACCAGCAGATCCGGGACAGGGGGCGCCGGGGCCAACGTCCTGACTTTC	CATSRSGTGGAGANVLTF
-	TRBV6-5	many	TRBJ1-4	TGTGCCAGCAGTTCCTTAGTATATGGGGGGGTCGAAAAACTGTTTTTT	CASSSLVYGGVEKLFF
-	TRBV7-9	many	TRBJ1-1	TGTGCCAGCAGCTTGAGTGGATCCGAAGCTTTCTTT	CASSLSGSEAFF
-	TRBV5-5	many	TRBJ2-7	TGTGCCAGCAGCTGGACCTGGGCCTACGAGCAGTACTTC	CASSWTWAYEQYF
-	TRBV10-3	few	TRBJ1-1	TGTGCCATCAGTGTTCTCCCGGGACAAGGGGACACTGAAGCTTTCTTT	CAISVLPGQGDTEAFF
TRBD1	TRBV4-1	many	TRBJ1-5	TGCGCCAGCAGCCAAGATTATTTGGCAGGGGGTCAGCCCCAGCATTTT	CASSQDYLAGGQPQHF
TRBD2	TRBV5-6	many	TRBJ2-7	TGTGCCAGCAGCCACCGACTAGCTCCGAGGGTAATACGCGAGCAGTACTTC	CASSHRLAPRVIREQYF
-	TRBV20-1	-	TRBJ2-1	TGCAGTGCTCCCCGGGCGGGACTGTCTATGATTTACAATGAGCAGTTCTTC	CSAPRAGLSMIYNEQFF
-	TRBV6-6	many	TRBJ2-7	TGTGCCAGCAGCTTCGGACAGACCGTATACGAGCAGTACTTC	CASSFGQTVYEQYF
-	TRBV5-1	many	TRBJ2-3	TGCGCCAGCAGCCCTAACACAGATACGCAGTATTTT	CASSPNTDTQYF
TRBD1	TRBV6-1	-	TRBJ2-2	TGTGCCAGCAGCCCCCGCCCGGACAGGGCGCTCACCGGGGAGCTGTTTTTT	CASSPRPDRALTGELFF
-	TRBV19	many	TRBJ2-3	TGTGCCAGTAGTATAGCGGGAGTGGCAGATACGCAGTATTTT	CASSIAGVADTQYF
TRBD2	TRBV5-1	few	TRBJ2-1	TGCGCCAGCAGCCCGGGACTAGCGGGAGGAGGGACCTACAATGAGCAGTTCTTC	CASSPGLAGGGTYNEQFF
TRBD2	TRBV7-8	many	TRBJ2-2	TGTGCCAGCATCAAACGAGGGACTAGCGGGAGAGGGCGAACCGGGGAGCTGTTTTTT	CASIKRGTSGRGRTGELFF
TRBD2	TRBV5-1	many	TRBJ2-3	TGCGCCAGCAGCTTGGAACTAGCGGGAGACACAGATACGCAGTATTTT	CASSLELAGDTDTQYF
TRBD2	TRBV12-3/TRBV12-4	many	TRBJ2-1	TGTGCCAGCAGTTTGGGGACTAGCGGGTTAAATGAGCAGTTCTTC	CASSLGTSGLNEQFF
TRBD2	TRBV6-2/TRBV6-3	many	TRBJ2-2	TGTGCCAGCACTCCTCTCGGAGCGGGAGTCCCAAGGGGCGGGGAGCTGTTTTTT	CASTPLGAGVPRGGELFF
-	TRBV15	many	TRBJ2-5	TGTGCCACCTCCGGTATCGCAGGGGAGACCCAGTACTTC	CATSGIAGETQYF
-	TRBV20-1	many	TRBJ1-4	TGCAGTGCTAGAGCAGACACGACCCTTAATGAAAAACTGTTTTTT	CSARADTTLNEKLFF
TRBD2	TRBV6-5	many	TRBJ2-3	TGTGCCAGCAGTCGCCACCTGGGACTAGCGGGGAGCACAGATACGCAGTATTTT	CASSRHLGLAGSTDTQYF
-	TRBV28	-	TRBJ1-6	TGTGCCAGCAGTTTCAGGGGAGCGCATTCACCCCTCCACTTT	CASSFRGAHSPLHF
TRBD2	TRBV5-1	many	TRBJ2-1	TGCGCCAGCAGCTTGCCTTTAGCGGGAGCCTACAATGAGCAGTTCTTC	CASSLPLAGAYNEQFF
-	TRBV5-3	many	TRBJ2-7	TGTGCCAGAAGCGGGTCACCGGGGGTCACACCGTACGAGCAGTACTTC	CARSGSPGVTPYEQYF
-	TRBV7-9	many	TRBJ2-7	TGTGCCAGCAGCTCCAGGGAGGACAACTACGAGCAGTACTTC	CASSSREDNYEQYF